This T cell receptor (beta chain) was profiled in a study of PD-1 blockade in classical Hodgkin lymphoma. Findings and caveats of the study: By C4D1, diversity of CD4+ TCRs had risen significantly, whereas that of CD8+ TCRs had not. Baseline diversity in complete responders resembled that of newly diagnosed patients.

In regard to this clone: Its antigen is not identified.

CDR3 length: 13 residues. Deletions cut 6 bases from V and 4 bases from J, with 11 bases between. Germline loops: CDR1 SGHTA, CDR2 FQGTGA. After autologous stem cell transplantation all patients relapsed, and prior brentuximab vedotin exposure differed between cohorts. Under best response, outcomes were complete response, partial response or progressive disease. TCRdb keeps only in-frame clones here, not all; method: immunoSEQ multiplex PCR. The sample consists of about 32,000 clones, around 82% of them appearing once. The origin of this receptor is a human donor with classical Hodgkin lymphoma. V is TRBV7-3 and J is TRBJ2-3; D is possibly TRBD1 (5 bases). This specimen consisted of peripheral blood mononuclear cells (PBMCs), obtained at baseline. CDR3 coding DNA: TGTGCCAGCAGGGGGCGAGGCGCAGATACGCAGTATTTT. Residues: CASRGRGADTQYF.